This TCR beta chain was sequenced in a study of blood T cell repertoires in COVID-19. Study-level information: From the United States, Italy and Spain came samples of acute and convalescent COVID-19.

Participant age was roughly 18 to 89 years, and participants resided in roughly 25 US areas. The V gene's germline CDR1 is KGHSH and CDR2 LQKENI. This CDR3 is 18 amino acids long. V lost 2 bases to trimming and J lost 0 bases; unmatched junction nucleotides: 9. Profiled with immunoSEQ multiplex PCR; TCRdb holds only in-frame clones, not every one. The sample has 200,000 to 250,000 clones; 82% are singletons. The TCR comes from a woman aged 60-75 years who had recovered from COVID-19. This chain links TRBV18 with TRBJ2-4, with 8 nucleotides matching TRBD1. Sequenced input: PBMCs or T cells enriched from blood (not recorded which). CDR3 nucleotides: TGTGCCAGCTCACCAGTGGCAGGGGGCGCCTCAGCCAAAAACATTCAGTACTTC. This translates into CASSPVAGGASAKNIQYF.